The TCR beta chain described here comes from a study of control samples from healthy donors and cancer patients. V lost 2 bases to trimming and J lost 7 bases, with 17 bases between them. Per the germline V gene, CDR1 is MNHNS and CDR2 is SASEGT. The CDR3 has 15 residues. Sequencing was performed with immunoSEQ multiplex PCR; in TCRdb, only in-frame clones are kept and a portion is missing. The sample lists about 180,000 clones; 75% to 95% were seen once. Source material: blood. This chain joins TRBV6-1 and TRBJ1-1, with a tentative D call TRBD1 (5 bases). This sequence was found in a woman between 40 and 50 years old in good health. The CDR3 region is CASSEQGSGVGEAFF. CDR3 sequence (DNA): TGTGCCAGCAGTGAACAGGGTAGCGGAGTCGGTGAAGCTTTCTTT.